This is a list of T cell receptor beta chains from one sample in a study of T cell changes during pregnancy in multiple sclerosis. Some clones are missing from TCRdb's copy, which holds only in-frame ones; the method was immunoSEQ multiplex PCR. The sample gives around 100,000 clones, 85% to 95% of which show up once; approximately 1.2% is in the top ten. Sequenced material: peripheral blood, taken in the second trimester of pregnancy. The source is a female donor with multiple sclerosis, enrolled in a pregnancy study. The conserved cysteine and the conserved F or W are not part of the CDR3 here.

cdr3_length v_call cdr3_aa
15 TRBV4-1 ASSHPGRLAGSYEQY
10 TRBV18 ASSPVNNEQF
13 TRBV14 ASSRGLAGEETQY
12 TRBV30 AWSGGGVYYGYT
11 TRBV6-1 ASVAGGHQPQH
16 TRBV19 ASSMKRGEGQLTDTQY
12 TRBV7-9 ASSSLIGGVGYT
15 TRBV7-8 ASTLPKGYPSTDTQY
14 TRBV4-1 ASSQARGAGTDTQY
14 TRBV28 ASSSSGTGHYNEQF
12 TRBV10-3 AISPEQGAFGYT
10 TRBV18 ASSPGGDEQY
14 TRBV5-4 ASSPDPTRPSYEQY
12 TRBV9 ASSPGTGRETQY
16 TRBV6-1 ASSERSRQGIFTDTQY
13 TRBV28 ASSLLGGGNEKLF
14 TRBV29-1 SVDSRDRVRYNEQF
13 TRBV18 ASSPSGDSSYEQY
10 TRBV2 ASSRAERGYT
10 TRBV29-1 SVGQGDEKLF
9 TRBV6-6 ASMFGYEAF
12 TRBV28 ASRPTSGTDTQY
13 TRBV7-9 ASSLGDPGANVLT
11 TRBV6-1 ASSTQGYQPQH
14 TRBV4-1 ASSQDGQGERNEQF
14 TRBV27 ASSSRQGPPSYEQY
14 TRBV27 ASSRINRGINYGYT
11 TRBV13 AVGKSGRMEQF
11 TRBV4-2 ASTRDLNTEAF
15 TRBV28 ASSLLAGDGDTGELF
13 TRBV13 ASSLVGSGQGGYT
16 TRBV4-1 ASSQEAPLDSPNYGYT
13 TRBV19 ASSVTDPTNEKLF
12 TRBV6-5 ASRVTGVGNTIY
12 TRBV19 ASSIGVWNTEAF
9 TRBV28 ASRIFNEQF
13 TRBV15 ATSRAGVRSYEQY
15 TRBV30 AWSVSSGEARQETQY
15 TRBV7-9 ASSTGLTTLANYGYT
15 TRBV6-1 ASSEEKRTITSYEQY
13 TRBV5-5 ASRGGRYPNEKLF
13 TRBV27 ASSLSGQGAGGYT
11 TRBV2 ASMDRENQPQH
10 TRBV9 ASSVGGDTQY
16 TRBV21-1 ASSNHGSGASGTDTQY
13 TRBV5-1 ASSPEGGHIDGYT
15 TRBV7-2 ASTIPGLAGNTGELF
11 TRBV5-4 ASSFDRHTEAF
16 TRBV4-2 ASSQDPLAGGYSETQY
13 TRBV27 ASSILQGAAYEQY
11 TRBV29-1 SVAPGVNTEAF
12 TRBV19 ASSIVASPNEQF
11 TRBV30 AWSVRGNTEAF
12 TRBV19 ASSLRQLYNEQF
10 TRBV5-6 ASSAQGREQY
11 TRBV7-3 ASSRTLNTEAF
13 TRBV19 ATTTPRSMNTEAF